The T cell receptor beta chain under discussion was sequenced for a study of shared clonotypes between healthy human individuals. The ends lost 0 bases at V and 5 bases at J; junction bases unmatched: 15. Germline-derived CDR1 and CDR2 are WSHSY and SAAADI. This CDR3 is built from 19 residues. Notes on the study in general: Naive CD4 clonotypes were shared across a handful of donors at roughly 5.5%.

Naive CD8 populations comprised CD45RO-negative cells positively selected for CCR7, excluding terminally differentiated effector memory CD45RA+ cells. Concerning this clone itself: Its antigen is unknown.

Using immunoSEQ multiplex PCR, the repertoire was profiled, and TCRdb retains in-frame clones only, with some absent. Here the sample spans under 1 million clones, approximately 97% being singletons. The rearrangement links TRBV10-2 to TRBJ1-4, with 7 bases fitting TRBD1. Sequencing was performed on naive CD8+ T cells sorted from blood. The sequence came from a man aged 25-45 years in good health. CDR3 loop: CASSESAFGPGGPNEKLFF. For the CDR3, the DNA is TGCGCCAGCAGTGAGTCAGCCTTCGGTCCAGGGGGTCCGAATGAAAAACTGTTTTTT.